Below, 29 T cell receptor beta chains from the same sample are listed, as sequenced in a study of shared clonotypes between healthy human individuals. Naivety among CD8 cells was defined by CD45RO negativity and positive CCR7 selection, thereby excluding terminally differentiated effector memory CD45RA+ cells. The data were produced by immunoSEQ multiplex PCR, yet TCRdb's version contains in-frame clones alone and is incomplete. The table includes some 2.1 million clones, 80% to 95% detected once. Sequenced: naive CD8+ T cells from PBMCs. Source of these receptors: a young man in good health. Some clones in this sample may be carry-over from other donors' samples.

V is TRBV27 and J is TRBJ2-7; possibly TRBD2 for D (5 bases). Germline CDR1 reads MNHEY; CDR2 reads SMNVEV (reference sequence). The CDR3 is 13 residues long. The germline V and J ends were trimmed by 4 bases and 0 bases, with 7 bases remaining between them. CDR3 nucleotide sequence: TGTGCCAGCAGTTCAGCGGACTCCTACGAGCAGTACTTC. Translating gives CASSSADSYEQYF.

The V and J genes are TRBV28 and TRBJ1-2, with 7 bases identical to TRBD1. With 3 bases clipped from V and 4 bases from J, the junction kept 17 bases outside the gene matches. The CDR3 consists of 18 residues. CDR1 is MDHEN, CDR2 SYDVKM, per germline. CDR3 loop: CASSFPSARGVNRYGYTF. CDR3 bases: TGTGCCAGCAGTTTTCCCTCCGCCAGGGGGGTTAATCGCTATGGCTACACCTTC.

The chain carries TRBV25-1 and TRBJ2-1; the D is unclear. Trimming took 0 bases from V and 7 from J, leaving 10 bases between them. The CDR3 contains 14 residues. In germline, CDR1 is MGHDK, CDR2 SYGVNS. The CDR3 coding sequence is TGTGCCAGCAGTGAATATATCCTCGGAAATGAGCAGTTCTTC. Its protein is CASSEYILGNEQFF.

In this sample, this clone turned up once. This chain connects TRBV7-8 to TRBJ1-3, with D possibly matching TRBD1 (5 bases). The V and J ends lost 5 bases and 0 bases respectively, with 20 bases between them. The CDR3 spans 18 residues. Per the germline V gene, CDR1 is SGHVS and CDR2 is FQNEAQ. CDR3 bases: TGTGCCAGCAGCCCCTATCTCACAGGTGGCGTCTCTGGAAACACCATATATTTT. Its translation is CASSPYLTGGVSGNTIYF.

The V gene is TRBV28, the J gene TRBJ1-1, with 7 bases fitting TRBD1. The CDR3 is 17 amino acids. V shed 6 bases, J shed 3 bases, and the junction held 16 bases outside the gene matches. The germline V gene has CDR1 MDHEN and CDR2 SYDVKM. CDR3 loop: CASSPLRGRGVDTEAFF. The CDR3 region has the DNA TGTGCCAGCAGCCCCCTGAGGGGCAGGGGGGTGGACACTGAAGCTTTCTTT.

The CDR3 loop is CASAGVSTDTQYF. CDR3 DNA: TGTGCCAGCGCGGGGGTCAGCACAGATACGCAGTATTTT. V is TRBV27 and J is TRBJ2-3; 7 positions agree with TRBD2. The ends lost 8 bases at V and 0 bases at J; junction bases unmatched: 2. This CDR3 contains 13 residues. CDR1 MNHEY and CDR2 SMNVEV come from the germline V gene (reference sequence).

The chain is built from TRBV6-6 and TRBJ1-3, with 9 nucleotides matching TRBD1. V was clipped by 5 bases and J by 1 base; unmatched bases: 6. There are 16 residues in the CDR3. CDR1 MNHNY and CDR2 SVGAGI come from the germline V gene (reference sequence). This CDR3 is CASSAYRGQSGNTIYF. In DNA, the CDR3 is TGTGCCAGCAGTGCCTACAGGGGGCAATCTGGAAACACCATATATTTT.

The CDR3 DNA reads TGTGCCAGCAGCTTAGTAACAGGAAACACAGATACGCAGTATTTT. This encodes CASSLVTGNTDTQYF. This sequence joins TRBV7-9 and TRBJ2-3; the D gene is possibly TRBD1 (5 bases). The CDR3 contains 15 residues. Per the germline V gene, CDR1 is SEHNR and CDR2 is FQNEAQ (reference sequence). V lost 1 base and J 2 bases, leaving 10 bases between the germline ends. Looking up the rest from reference TRBV7-9 and TRBJ2-3 gives the full variable domain: DTGVSQNPRHKITKRGQNVTFRCDPISEHNRLYWYRQTLGQGPEFLTYFQNEAQLEKSRLLSDRFSAERPKGSFSTLEIQRTEQGDSAMYLCASSLVTGNTDTQYFGPGTRLTVL.

To note about this clone: Other DNA sequences in this sample translate to the same CDR3. The chain links TRBV27 to TRBJ2-7; 8 bases are a match to TRBD1. With 4 bases clipped from V and 3 bases from J, the junction kept 5 bases outside the gene matches. In germline, CDR1 is MNHEY, CDR2 SMNVEV (reference sequence). There are 14 residues in the CDR3. CDR3 region: CASSSPGQDYEQYF. CDR3 DNA sequence: TGTGCCAGCAGTTCTCCGGGACAGGACTACGAGCAGTACTTC.

V is TRBV27 and J is TRBJ2-2, with no clear D. Germline V gene sequence: CDR1 MNHEY, CDR2 SMNVEV (reference sequence). CDR3 length: 16 residues. V lost 3 bases, J lost 4 bases, and 15 bases lay in between. The CDR3 DNA reads TGTGCCAGCAGTTTTTTGGCGGCCACGGCCACCGGGGAGCTGTTTTTT. As protein: CASSFLAATATGELFF.

This chain joins TRBV7-9 and TRBJ2-7, with a tentative D call TRBD1 (5 bases). Germline CDR1 is SEHNR and CDR2 is FQNEAQ (reference sequence). The CDR3 extends over 15 amino acids. The V end was cut by 0 bases, the J end by 0 bases, with 9 bases between. The CDR3 loop reads CASSLARDSSYEQYF. The CDR3, as DNA: TGTGCCAGCAGCTTAGCGCGAGACAGCTCCTACGAGCAGTACTTC.

V gene TRBV4-3 combines with J gene TRBJ2-7; D may be TRBD1 or TRBD2 (6 bases each). CDR1 and CDR2 (germline): LGHNA, YSLEER. Deletions cut 2 bases from V and 5 bases from J, with 16 bases between. The CDR3 runs 15 residues. As DNA, the CDR3 is TGCGCCAGCAGCCAAACACAGGGAGGCGTACACGAGCAGTACTTC. Protein sequence: CASSQTQGGVHEQYF.

This chain connects TRBV7-9 to TRBJ2-1, with 9 bases fitting TRBD2. The CDR3 contains 16 residues. J was trimmed by 9 bases and V by 5 bases; bases with no gene match: 14. In germline, CDR1 is SEHNR, CDR2 FQNEAQ (reference sequence). The DNA of the CDR3 is TGTGCCAGCAGCCCAACCATAGCGGGAGTGGGGGTTGAGCAGTTCTTC. Amino acids: CASSPTIAGVGVEQFF.

This chain joins TRBV5-1 and TRBJ2-1; possibly TRBD1 or TRBD2 for D (6 bases each). This CDR3 region has 16 residues. Germline V gene sequence: CDR1 SGHRS, CDR2 YFSETQ. Trimming took 4 bases from V and 6 from J, leaving 20 bases between them. Here the CDR3 DNA reads TGCGCCAGCAGCCCCGCCCTCGGGGGCAGGGGCAATGAGCAGTTCTTC. Protein: CASSPALGGRGNEQFF.

The rearrangement links TRBV7-2 to TRBJ2-7; 8 bases map to TRBD2. Germline V lookup: CDR1 SGHTA, CDR2 FQGNSA. Losses at the gene ends were 6 bases for V and 0 bases for J; bases not matched to a gene: 13. The CDR3 is 17 amino acids. The CDR3 loop is CASRSQREWEGSYEQYF. CDR3 nucleotides: TGTGCCAGCAGAAGCCAGCGGGAGTGGGAAGGCTCCTACGAGCAGTACTTC.

As for this clone: The sample carries other DNA sequences with the same CDR3. The chain has TRBV19 and TRBJ2-7; D unclear. This CDR3 comprises 12 residues. Per the germline V gene, CDR1 is LNHDA and CDR2 is SQIVND (reference sequence). V shed 2 bases and J shed 2 bases, with 4 bases lying between them. Written as DNA, the CDR3 is TGTGCCAGTAGTATATCCCCCTACGAGCAGTACTTC. It codes for CASSISPYEQYF.

This sequence joins TRBV27 and TRBJ1-4; tentative D call: TRBD1 (5 bases). Germline-derived CDR1 and CDR2 are MNHEY and SMNVEV (reference sequence). This CDR3 spans 15 amino acids. The germline V and J ends were trimmed by 2 bases and 3 bases, with 10 bases remaining between them. The DNA of the CDR3 is TGTGCCAGCAGTTTAGGGGGTGGGGCTAATGAAAAACTGTTTTTT. Amino acids: CASSLGGGANEKLFF.

The CDR3 DNA reads TGTGCCAGCAGTCGTACCCAGGGGAGATTCGCTGAAGCTTTCTTT. Its translation is CASSRTQGRFAEAFF. The rearrangement uses TRBV7-3 and TRBJ1-1; D is possibly TRBD1 (6 bases). CDR1 SGHTA and CDR2 FQGTGA come from the germline V gene. The CDR3 length is 15 residues. V was cut by 6 bases and J by 6 bases, with 20 bases left in between.

On this clone itself: Other DNA sequences in this sample translate to the same CDR3. The rearrangement joins TRBV9 to TRBJ1-1; no reliable D call. Germline loops: CDR1 SGDLS, CDR2 YYNGEE. The V end lost 2 bases, the J end lost 4 bases, and 9 bases lay between the germline ends. This CDR3 is 13 amino acids long. For the CDR3, the DNA is TGTGCCAGCAGCGTCGGTGGGAGCACTGAAGCTTTCTTT. This gives the protein CASSVGGSTEAFF.

This clone came up a few times. V and J are TRBV6-1 and TRBJ1-3; a possible D gene is TRBD1 (6 bases). Germline CDR1 is MNHNS and CDR2 is SASEGT. Trimming stripped 4 bases from V and 3 bases from J, with 10 bases between. The CDR3 spans 14 residues. DNA of the CDR3: TGTGCCAGCAGTGGTACAGGGTTTGGAAACACCATATATTTT. Translated, it gives CASSGTGFGNTIYF.

This chain's CDR3 is CASSVEGEEHSPLHF. The CDR3 region has the DNA TGTGCCAGCAGCGTCGAGGGGGAGGAGCATTCACCCCTCCACTTT. V and J are TRBV9 and TRBJ1-6; weak D call: TRBD1 (6 bases). Germline V gene sequence: CDR1 SGDLS, CDR2 YYNGEE. Deletions cut 2 bases from V and 8 bases from J, with 14 bases between. This CDR3 contains 15 residues.

The rearrangement uses TRBV5-6 and TRBJ2-2; D tentatively reads TRBD1 or TRBD2 (6 bases each). V dropped 1 base and J dropped 5 bases, with 15 bases sitting between them. This CDR3 region has 16 residues. Germline V gene lookup returns CDR1 SGHDT and CDR2 YYEEEE. The CDR3 loop is CASSLYPGASTGELFF. Here the CDR3 DNA reads TGTGCCAGCAGCTTGTATCCGGGGGCTAGTACCGGGGAGCTGTTTTTT.

This chain joins TRBV29-1 and TRBJ1-1, with 7 nucleotides matching TRBD1. CDR1 and CDR2 (germline): SQVTM, ANQGSEA. The CDR3 loop spans 13 amino acids. With 4 bases clipped from V and 3 bases from J, the junction kept 5 bases outside the gene matches. The CDR3, as DNA: TGCAGCGTTGTCGACAGGGCCCACACTGAAGCTTTCTTT. Its protein product is CSVVDRAHTEAFF.

This sequence joins TRBV7-6 and TRBJ2-1; D gene unclear. The CDR3 sequence is 13 residues long. The V gene lost 10 bases and the J gene lost 1 base, with 11 bases spanning the gap. The V gene's germline CDR1 is SGHVS and CDR2 FNYEAQ. CDR3 protein: CATAPISYNEQFF. Here the CDR3 DNA reads TGTGCCACCGCCCCGATTTCCTACAATGAGCAGTTCTTC.

With regard to this clone: This specimen includes other DNA sequences encoding the same CDR3. The chain recombines TRBV27 with TRBJ2-5; D remains unclear. Germline V gene lookup returns CDR1 MNHEY and CDR2 SMNVEV (reference sequence). Trimming shortened V by 4 bases and J by 5 bases, and 8 bases separated the two germline ends. The CDR3 has 12 amino acids. The CDR3 is CASSWTGETQYF. For the CDR3, the DNA is TGTGCCAGCAGTTGGACCGGGGAGACCCAGTACTTC.

The V call is TRBV27, the J call TRBJ2-7; 9 bases line up with TRBD1. J lost 6 bases, V lost 8 bases, and 11 bases had no gene match. Germline V gene data show CDR1 as MNHEY and CDR2 as SMNVEV (reference sequence). The CDR3 length is 14 residues. The DNA of the CDR3 is TGTGCCAGCGCATCCTGGACAGGGGCGGCCGAGCAGTACTTC. Amino acids: CASASWTGAAEQYF.

The chain has TRBV7-3 and TRBJ2-1, with 11 positions matching TRBD2. V trimming: 4 bases; J trimming: 3 bases; junction bases outside the gene matches: 8. CDR1 and CDR2 (germline): SGHTA, FQGTGA. This CDR3 is 17 amino acids long. The CDR3 DNA sequence: TGTGCCAGCAGCTCTGAACCCGGACTAGCGGGCTACAATGAGCAGTTCTTC. It encodes CASSSEPGLAGYNEQFF. Supplemented by reference TRBV7-3 and TRBJ2-1, the full variable domain reads GAGVSQTPSNKVTEKGKYVELRCDPISGHTALYWYRQSLGQGPEFLIYFQGTGAADDSGLPNDRFFAVRPEGSVSTLKIQRTERGDSAVYLCASSSEPGLAGYNEQFFGPGTRLTVL.

Worth noting for this clone: The same CDR3 also results from other DNA sequences found in this sample. The chain joins TRBV27 to TRBJ2-7; the D is unclear. CDR3 length equals 13 residues. Germline V CDR1 and CDR2: MNHEY, SMNVEV (reference sequence). V gave up 2 bases and J gave up 4 bases, with 9 bases separating them. The CDR3 sequence is CASSLGQLYEQYF. CDR3 DNA: TGTGCCAGCAGTTTAGGCCAATTATACGAGCAGTACTTC.

This clone came up once. Here the CDR3 reads CASFNFRFLPEQYF. The CDR3 DNA is TGTGCCAGCTTTAATTTCAGGTTCCTTCCCGAGCAGTACTTC. The chain has TRBV28 and TRBJ2-7; D is unclear. From germline, CDR1 is MDHEN and CDR2 SYDVKM. CDR3 length: 14 amino acids. V shed 8 bases and J shed 6 bases, with 20 bases lying between them.